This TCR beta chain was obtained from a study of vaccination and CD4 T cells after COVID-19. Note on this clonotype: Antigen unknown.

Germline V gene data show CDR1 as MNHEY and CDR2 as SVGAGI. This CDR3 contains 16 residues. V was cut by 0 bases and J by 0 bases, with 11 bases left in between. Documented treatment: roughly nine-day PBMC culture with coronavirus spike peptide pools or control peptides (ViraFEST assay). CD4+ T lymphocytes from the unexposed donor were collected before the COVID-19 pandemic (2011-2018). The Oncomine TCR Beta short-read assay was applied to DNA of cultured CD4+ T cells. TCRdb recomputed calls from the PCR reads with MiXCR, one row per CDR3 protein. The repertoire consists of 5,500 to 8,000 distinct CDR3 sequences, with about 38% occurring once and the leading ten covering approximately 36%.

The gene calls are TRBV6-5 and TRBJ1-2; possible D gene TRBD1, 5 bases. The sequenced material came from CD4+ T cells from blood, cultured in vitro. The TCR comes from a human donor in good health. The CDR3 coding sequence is TGTGCCAGCAGTTACTCGGGGACGGTGACTAACTATGGCTACACCTTC. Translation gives CASSYSGTVTNYGYTF.